The 12 T cell receptor beta chains reported below all come from one sample, sequenced in a study of T cells in Graves' hyperthyroidism and ophthalmopathy. There were TCR beta CDR3 regions amplified from RNA transcripts. TCR CDR3 regions were first amplified by RT-PCR with HTBI primers. TCRdb passed the multiplex PCR reads through MiXCR, listing each CDR3 protein once. The table has 800,000 or so distinct CDR3 sequences, 38% seen once. The sample was blood. Receptors were obtained from a man younger than 35 with Graves' hyperthyroidism.

Only a few counts were recorded for this clonotype. The chain uses TRBV6-1 and TRBJ2-5; the match to TRBD2 covers 8 bases. CDR3 length: 14 amino acids. The J segment lost 5 bases and the V segment lost 6 bases, leaving 8 bases of the junction unmatched. Germline CDR1 MNHNS, CDR2 SASEGT. CDR3 DNA sequence: TGTGCCAGCAGGAAAGCGGGAGTAAGGGAGACCCAGTACTTC. It encodes CASRKAGVRETQYF.

The chain uses TRBV24-1 and TRBJ2-2; 8 bases are a match to TRBD2. With V trimmed by 11 bases and J by 0 bases, 4 bases remained unmatched. Per germline, CDR1 KGHDR and CDR2 SFDVKD. The CDR3 contains 14 residues. As DNA, the CDR3 is TGTGCCATCCCTAGCGGGTCGAACACCGGGGAGCTGTTTTTT. Translation gives CAIPSGSNTGELFF.

The chain joins TRBV10-3 to TRBJ2-5, with 9 bases that match TRBD1. The trim removed 6 bases at V and 2 bases at J, leaving 7 bases unmatched. CDR3 size: 15 residues. Germline CDR1 ENHRY, CDR2 SYGVKD. This CDR3 is CAIRPGTGIQETQYF. Written as DNA, the CDR3 is TGTGCCATCAGACCCGGGACAGGGATTCAAGAGACCCAGTACTTC.

This clonotype has a handful of counts. J is TRBJ1-2 and V is TRBV15, with a weak D call TRBD1 (5 bases). V was cut by 4 bases and J by 4 bases, with 13 bases left in between. Per the germline V gene, CDR1 is LNHNV and CDR2 is YYDKDF (reference sequence). The length of the CDR3 is 14 residues. The DNA of the CDR3 is TGTGCCACCAGCACTGGGGCGCAGGGCTATGGCTACACCTTC. It codes for CATSTGAQGYGYTF. Supplemented by reference TRBV15 and TRBJ1-2, the full variable domain reads DAMVIQNPRYQVTQFGKPVTLSCSQTLNHNVMYWYQQKSSQAPKLLFHYYDKDFNNEADTPDNFQSRRPNTSFCFLDIRSPGLGDTAMYLCATSTGAQGYGYTFGSGTRLTVV.

V usage is TRBV7-9 and J usage is TRBJ1-5, with 7 bases identical to TRBD1. Germline V gene sequence: CDR1 SEHNR, CDR2 FQNEAQ (reference sequence). With V trimmed by 3 bases and J by 6 bases, 11 bases remained unmatched. CDR3 length: 16 residues. The CDR3 reads CASSFSRQGRGQPQHF. CDR3 in DNA: TGTGCCAGCAGCTTCTCCAGACAGGGACGGGGTCAGCCCCAGCATTTT.

This clonotype was detected only a few times. The chain employs TRBV5-1 and TRBJ2-7, with D possibly called TRBD1 or TRBD2 (5 bases each). The CDR3 is 15 residues long. Trimming removed 3 bases from V and 0 bases from J, with 13 bases in between. CDR1 and CDR2 (germline): SGHRS, YFSETQ. The CDR3 sequence is CASSSSWGSSYEQYF. The CDR3 coding sequence is TGCGCCAGCAGCTCGAGTTGGGGGAGCTCCTACGAGCAGTACTTC.

V is TRBV7-2 and J is TRBJ1-4, with 8 bases fitting TRBD1. V lost 4 bases to trimming and J lost 6 bases; unmatched junction nucleotides: 4. Germline CDR1 SGHTA, CDR2 FQGNSA. The CDR3 runs to 14 residues. The chain's CDR3 is CASSSTGVDEKLFF. In DNA, the CDR3 is TGTGCCAGCAGCTCGACAGGGGTGGATGAAAAACTGTTTTTT.

The sample holds many counts of this clonotype. The rearrangement uses TRBV2 and TRBJ1-5; D uncertain. CDR3 length: 12 amino acids. From germline, CDR1 is SNHLY and CDR2 FYNNEI. Trimming left V 0 bases short and J 6 bases short, with 3 bases between. In DNA form, the CDR3 reads TGTGCCAGCAGTGAAGCGCGTCAGCCCCAGCATTTT. Translated, it gives CASSEARQPQHF.

V gene TRBV2 combines with J gene TRBJ1-6, with 7 bases that match TRBD1. V trimming: 5 bases; J trimming: 6 bases; junction bases outside the gene matches: 13. The CDR3 is made up of 17 amino acids. Germline V gene sequence: CDR1 SNHLY, CDR2 FYNNEI. The CDR3 spells CASSYTSTGPFNSPLHF. The CDR3 DNA reads TGTGCCAGCAGTTACACTTCGACAGGGCCTTTTAATTCACCCCTCCACTTT.

This sequence joins TRBV5-6 and TRBJ2-2; possibly TRBD1 for D (6 bases). Germline assignment: CDR1 SGHDT and CDR2 YYEEEE. Between the trimmed V and J ends, which lost 4 bases and 8 bases, there was a span of 15 bases. The CDR3 is 14 amino acids. The CDR3 region is CASSITGLRGELFF. CDR3 DNA: TGTGCCAGCAGCATAACAGGGCTCCGGGGGGAGCTGTTTTTT. The full variable domain, completed using reference TRBV5-6 and TRBJ2-2, is DAGVTQSPTHLIKTRGQQVTLRCSPKSGHDTVSWYQQALGQGPQFIFQYYEEEERQRGNFPDRFSGHQFPNYSSELNVNALLLGDSALYLCASSITGLRGELFFGEGSRLTVL.

This rearrangement joins TRBV5-4 to TRBJ2-5; perhaps TRBD1 as D (5 bases). The CDR3 runs to 16 residues. Germline V lookup: CDR1 SGHNT, CDR2 YYREEE (reference sequence). V dropped 5 bases and J dropped 2 bases, with 19 bases sitting between them. CDR3 amino acids: CASSRLEDSGQETQYF. The CDR3 DNA reads TGTGCCAGCAGTCGGTTAGAGGATTCAGGGCAAGAGACCCAGTACTTC.

V gene TRBV29-1 combines with J gene TRBJ2-5; no definite D call. Between the trimmed V and J ends, which lost 0 bases and 5 bases, there was a span of 25 bases. Germline V gene data show CDR1 as SQVTM and CDR2 as ANQGSEA. This CDR3 spans 18 amino acids. The CDR3: CSVEDSASRPEFLETQYF. CDR3 sequence (DNA): TGCAGCGTTGAAGATAGTGCCAGTAGGCCCGAGTTCCTCGAGACCCAGTACTTC.